The entry below describes one TCR beta chain. Its matching antigen is unknown. Trimming stripped 3 bases from V and 5 bases from J, with 11 bases between. The CDR3 length is 13 residues. From germline, CDR1 is MNHNS and CDR2 SASEGT. This specimen comes from a study of cytomegalovirus exposure and HLA in healthy donors. Overall study findings and caveats: Many donors carried some public TCRs, although rarity characterized most TCR sequences.

Primers for the PCR totalled 60 Vbeta and 13 Jbeta. This table comes from immunoSEQ multiplex PCR, and its TCRdb copy is limited to in-frame clones, with some not included. This table holds fewer than 250,000 clones. Source material: PBMCs. The chain employs TRBV6-1 and TRBJ2-7; D ambiguous. The TCR comes from a woman aged 30 to 39 in good health and CMV-seropositive. The chain's CDR3 is CASSDRRVNEQYF. CDR3 nucleotide sequence: TGTGCCAGCAGTGATCGTAGAGTGAACGAGCAGTACTTC.